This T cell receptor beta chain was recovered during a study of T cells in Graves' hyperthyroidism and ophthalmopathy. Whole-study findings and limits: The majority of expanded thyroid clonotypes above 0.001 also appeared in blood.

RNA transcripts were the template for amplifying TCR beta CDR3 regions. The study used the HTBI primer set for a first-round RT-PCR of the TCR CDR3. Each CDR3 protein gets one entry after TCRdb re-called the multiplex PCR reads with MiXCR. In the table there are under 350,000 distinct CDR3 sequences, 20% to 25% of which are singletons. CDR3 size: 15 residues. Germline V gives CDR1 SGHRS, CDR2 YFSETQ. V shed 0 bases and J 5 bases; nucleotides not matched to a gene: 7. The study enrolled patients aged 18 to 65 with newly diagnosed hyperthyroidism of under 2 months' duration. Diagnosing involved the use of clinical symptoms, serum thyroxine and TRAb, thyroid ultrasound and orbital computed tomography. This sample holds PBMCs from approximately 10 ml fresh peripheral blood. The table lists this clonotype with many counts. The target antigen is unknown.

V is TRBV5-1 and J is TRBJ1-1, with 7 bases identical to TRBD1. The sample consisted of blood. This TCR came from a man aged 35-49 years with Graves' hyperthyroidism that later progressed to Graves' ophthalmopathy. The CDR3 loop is CASSLGYRGTTEAFF. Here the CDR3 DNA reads TGCGCCAGCAGCTTGGGTTACAGGGGTACTACTGAAGCTTTCTTT.